Given below is one T cell receptor beta chain in context. This record comes from a study of OX40 agonist ivuxolimab in advanced cancers. This CDR3 spans 11 amino acids. Trimming removed 4 bases from V and 1 base from J, with 1 base in between. Germline assignment: CDR1 PRHDT and CDR2 FYEKMQ (reference sequence). Patients were ineligible given autoimmune disease history or systemic immunosuppression. At cycle 4 day 1, cycle 7 day 1, and baseline, blood was sampled. Profiling relied on immunoSEQ multiplex PCR, and the TCRdb table lists in-frame clones only, not all of them. This sample yields about 76,000 clones, of which approximately 88% are seen a single time; 10% to 15% belongs to the top ten.

This material consisted of CD4+ or CD8+ T cells sorted from blood, taken in a trial of the OX40 agonist ivuxolimab. The receptor was derived from an adult with an advanced solid tumor such as melanoma, head and neck, liver or kidney cancer. The chain is built from TRBV13 and TRBJ1-1; D unresolved. Here the CDR3 DNA reads TGTGCCAGCAGCTCGAACACTGAAGCTTTCTTT. This translates into CASSSNTEAFF.